This record covers a single T cell receptor (beta chain). As processed by the authors: The authors estimated nucleated cell counts from reference gene primer amplification. Profiled with immunoSEQ multiplex PCR; TCRdb holds only in-frame clones, not every one. V and J calls and clone size are as listed in that table; D and trimming were resolved from the DNA. The sample records 120,000 to 150,000 clones, 75% to 90% being singletons. These data are taken from a study of blood T cell repertoires in COVID-19. Overall study context: The study drew acute and convalescent COVID-19 samples from the United States, Italy and Spain. T cells, B-cell-depleted T cells, or PBMCs supplied cDNA or gDNA.

The germline V gene has CDR1 MNHEY and CDR2 SMNVEV (reference sequence). The ends lost 7 bases at V and 5 bases at J; junction bases unmatched: 6. This CDR3 region has 15 residues. The sequence was collected from a woman older than 75 with acute or convalescent COVID-19. The rearrangement uses TRBV27 and TRBJ2-1, with 12 bases that match TRBD2. Material for sequencing was peripheral blood. CDR3 sequence (DNA): TGTGCCAGCACCACCGGACTAGCGGGGAACAATGAGCAGTTCTTC. Translation: CASTTGLAGNNEQFF.